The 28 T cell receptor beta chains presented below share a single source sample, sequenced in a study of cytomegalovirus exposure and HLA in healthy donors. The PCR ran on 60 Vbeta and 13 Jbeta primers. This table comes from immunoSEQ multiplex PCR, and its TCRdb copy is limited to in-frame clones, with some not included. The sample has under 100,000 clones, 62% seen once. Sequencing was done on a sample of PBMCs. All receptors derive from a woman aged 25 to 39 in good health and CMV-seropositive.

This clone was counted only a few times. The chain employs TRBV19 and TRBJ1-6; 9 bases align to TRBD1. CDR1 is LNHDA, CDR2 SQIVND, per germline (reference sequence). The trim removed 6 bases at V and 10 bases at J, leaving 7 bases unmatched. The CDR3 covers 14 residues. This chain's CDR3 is CASRPQGAGSPLHF. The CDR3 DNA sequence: TGTGCCAGTAGGCCACAGGGGGCCGGGTCACCCCTCCACTTT.

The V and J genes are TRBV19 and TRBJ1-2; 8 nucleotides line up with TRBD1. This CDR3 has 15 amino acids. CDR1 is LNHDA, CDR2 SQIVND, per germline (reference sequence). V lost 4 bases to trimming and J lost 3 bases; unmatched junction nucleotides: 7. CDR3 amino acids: CASSTDRGRYYGYTF. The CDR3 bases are TGTGCCAGTAGTACAGACAGGGGTCGGTACTATGGCTACACCTTC.

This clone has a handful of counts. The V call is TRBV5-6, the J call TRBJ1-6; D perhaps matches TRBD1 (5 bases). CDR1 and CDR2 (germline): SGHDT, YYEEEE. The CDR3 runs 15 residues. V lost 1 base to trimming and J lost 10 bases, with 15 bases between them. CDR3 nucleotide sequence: TGTGCCAGCAGCTTGAGTGGTCAGGGCAGCTCACCCCTCCACTTT. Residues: CASSLSGQGSSPLHF.

CDR3 coding DNA: TGTGCCAGTACCCCTCGGGCCGGACAGGGTGCATCAGATACGCAGTATTTT. Its protein is CASTPRAGQGASDTQYF. The genes are TRBV19 and TRBJ2-3, with 8 bases fitting TRBD1. The CDR3 is 17 residues long. V lost 7 bases to trimming and J lost 4 bases; unmatched junction nucleotides: 16. The germline V gene encodes CDR1 LNHDA and CDR2 SQIVND (reference sequence).

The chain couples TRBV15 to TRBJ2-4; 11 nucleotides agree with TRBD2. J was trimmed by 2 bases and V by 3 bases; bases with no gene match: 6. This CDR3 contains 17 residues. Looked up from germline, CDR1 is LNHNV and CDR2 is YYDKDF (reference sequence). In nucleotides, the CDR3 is TGTGCCACCAGCAGTTTAGCGGGGGGGCCCTCCAAAAACATTCAGTACTTC. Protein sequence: CATSSLAGGPSKNIQYF.

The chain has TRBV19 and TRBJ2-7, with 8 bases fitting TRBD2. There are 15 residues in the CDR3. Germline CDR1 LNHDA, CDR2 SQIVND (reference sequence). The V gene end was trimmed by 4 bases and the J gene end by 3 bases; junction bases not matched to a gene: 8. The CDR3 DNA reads TGTGCCAGTAGTAGCCCGGGAGGGGCGGTCTACGAGCAGTACTTC. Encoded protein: CASSSPGGAVYEQYF.

The CDR3 DNA follows: TGCGCCAGCAGCCTCCCAGGACAGGACCGGAGCAATCAGCCCCAGCATTTT. It is translated as CASSLPGQDRSNQPQHF. This chain joins TRBV4-1 and TRBJ1-5; 7 bases agree with TRBD1. V lost 4 bases to trimming and J lost 1 base; unmatched junction nucleotides: 10. Germline V gives CDR1 MGHRA, CDR2 YSYEKL. CDR3 length equals 17 residues.

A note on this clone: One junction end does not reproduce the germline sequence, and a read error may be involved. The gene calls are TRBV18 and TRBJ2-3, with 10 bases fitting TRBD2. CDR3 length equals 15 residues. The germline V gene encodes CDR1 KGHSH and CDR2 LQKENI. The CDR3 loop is CASSPLAGFGDTQYF. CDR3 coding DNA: TGTGCCAGCTCGCCACTAGCGGGGTTTGGCGATACGCAGTATTTT. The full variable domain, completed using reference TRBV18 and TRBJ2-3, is NAGVMQNPRHLVRRRGQEARLRCSPMKGHSHVYWYRQLPEEGLKFMVYLQKENIIDESGMPKERFSAEFPKEGPSILRIQQVVRGDSAAYFCASSPLAGFGDTQYFGPGTRLTVL.

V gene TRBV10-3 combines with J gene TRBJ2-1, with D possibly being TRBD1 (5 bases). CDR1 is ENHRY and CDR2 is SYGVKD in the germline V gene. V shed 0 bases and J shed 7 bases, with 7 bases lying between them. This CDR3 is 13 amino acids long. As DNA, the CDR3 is TGTGCCATCAGTGAGTCGGGGCCGAATGAGCAGTTCTTC. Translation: CAISESGPNEQFF.

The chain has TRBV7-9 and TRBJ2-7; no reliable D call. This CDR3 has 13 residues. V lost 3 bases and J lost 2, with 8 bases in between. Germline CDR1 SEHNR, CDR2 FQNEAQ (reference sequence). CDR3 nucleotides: TGTGCCAGCAGCTTGGGCTATACCTACGAGCAGTACTTC. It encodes CASSLGYTYEQYF.

The CDR3 loop is CASSLGQITGELFF. The CDR3 DNA reads as TGCGCCAGCAGCTTGGGGCAGATCACCGGGGAGCTGTTTTTT. The chain uses TRBV5-1 and TRBJ2-2; D is ambiguous. Germline V gene data show CDR1 as SGHRS and CDR2 as YFSETQ. The CDR3 totals 14 residues. The V end lost 0 bases, the J end lost 4 bases, and 7 bases lay between the germline ends.

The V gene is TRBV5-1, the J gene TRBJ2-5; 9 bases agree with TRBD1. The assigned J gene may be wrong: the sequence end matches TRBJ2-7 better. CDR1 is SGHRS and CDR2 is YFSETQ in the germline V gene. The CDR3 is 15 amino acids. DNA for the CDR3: TGCGCCAGCAGCTTACAGGGGGCAGGGGCCTACGAGCAGTACTTC. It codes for CASSLQGAGAYEQYF.

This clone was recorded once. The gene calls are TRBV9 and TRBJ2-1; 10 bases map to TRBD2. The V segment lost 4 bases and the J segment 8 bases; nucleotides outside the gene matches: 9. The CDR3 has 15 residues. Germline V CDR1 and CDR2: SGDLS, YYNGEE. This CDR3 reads CASSKSGGAFDEQFF. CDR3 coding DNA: TGTGCCAGCAGCAAAAGCGGGGGGGCCTTCGATGAGCAGTTCTTC.

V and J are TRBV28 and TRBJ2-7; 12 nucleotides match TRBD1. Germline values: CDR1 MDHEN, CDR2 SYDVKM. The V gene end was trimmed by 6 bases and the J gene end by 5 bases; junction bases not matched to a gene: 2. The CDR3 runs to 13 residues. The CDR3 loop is CASRGQGAHEQYF. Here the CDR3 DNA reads TGTGCCAGCAGGGGACAGGGGGCGCACGAGCAGTACTTC.

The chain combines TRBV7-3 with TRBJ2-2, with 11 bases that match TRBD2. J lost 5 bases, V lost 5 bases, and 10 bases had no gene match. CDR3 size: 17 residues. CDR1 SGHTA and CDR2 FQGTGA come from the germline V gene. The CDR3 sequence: CASSPNGLAGGTGELFF. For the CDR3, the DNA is TGTGCCAGCAGCCCAAACGGACTAGCGGGTGGGACCGGGGAGCTGTTTTTT.

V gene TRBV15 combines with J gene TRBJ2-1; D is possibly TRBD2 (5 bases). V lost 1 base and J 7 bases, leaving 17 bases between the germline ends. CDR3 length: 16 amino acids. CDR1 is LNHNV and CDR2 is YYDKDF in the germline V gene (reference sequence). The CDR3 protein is CATSRGTGMGLNEQFF. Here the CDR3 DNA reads TGTGCCACCAGCAGAGGGACGGGGATGGGGTTAAATGAGCAGTTCTTC.

The CDR3 region is CASSLDGRTSGTEAFF. The CDR3, as DNA: TGTGCCAGCAGCTTGGATGGTCGAACTTCGGGGACTGAAGCTTTCTTT. The chain has TRBV5-5 and TRBJ1-1; unclear D gene. This CDR3 contains 16 residues. Trimming took 0 bases from V and 5 from J, leaving 17 bases between them. Germline V gives CDR1 SGHKS, CDR2 YYEKEE (reference sequence). Using reference TRBV5-5 and TRBJ1-1 for the parts outside the CDR3, the full variable domain is DAGVTQSPTHLIKTRGQQVTLRCSPISGHKSVSWYQQVLGQGPQFIFQYYEKEERGRGNFPDRFSARQFPNYSSELNVNALLLGDSALYLCASSLDGRTSGTEAFFGQGTRLTVV.

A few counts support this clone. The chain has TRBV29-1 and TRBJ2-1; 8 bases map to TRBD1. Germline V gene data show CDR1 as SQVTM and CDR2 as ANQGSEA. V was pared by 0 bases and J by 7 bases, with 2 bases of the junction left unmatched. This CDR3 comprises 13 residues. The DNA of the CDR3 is TGCAGCGTTGAAGAGCAGGGGGCAAATGAGCAGTTCTTC. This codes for CSVEEQGANEQFF.

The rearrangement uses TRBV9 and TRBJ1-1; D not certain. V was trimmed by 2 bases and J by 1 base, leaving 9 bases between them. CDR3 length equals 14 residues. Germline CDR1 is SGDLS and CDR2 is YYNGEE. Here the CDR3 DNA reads TGTGCCAGCAGCGTTACCTCCGGGAACACTGAAGCTTTCTTT. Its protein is CASSVTSGNTEAFF.

CDR3 DNA sequence: TGTGCCAGTAGTTCCATGGGGGGAAACCTTTACTATGGCTACACCTTC. Protein: CASSSMGGNLYYGYTF. The V call is TRBV19, the J call TRBJ1-2; D possibly corresponds to TRBD1 (5 bases). The CDR3 covers 16 residues. The germline V gene encodes CDR1 LNHDA and CDR2 SQIVND (reference sequence). V was trimmed by 5 bases and J by 3 bases, leaving 19 bases between them.

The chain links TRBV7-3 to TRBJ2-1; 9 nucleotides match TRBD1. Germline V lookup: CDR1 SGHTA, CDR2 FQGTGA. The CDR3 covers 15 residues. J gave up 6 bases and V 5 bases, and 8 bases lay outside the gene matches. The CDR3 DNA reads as TGTGCCAGCAGCCAGGACAGGGGCTGGGTCAATGAGCAGTTCTTC. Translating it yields CASSQDRGWVNEQFF. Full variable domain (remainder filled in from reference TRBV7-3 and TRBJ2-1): GAGVSQTPSNKVTEKGKYVELRCDPISGHTALYWYRQSLGQGPEFLIYFQGTGAADDSGLPNDRFFAVRPEGSVSTLKIQRTERGDSAVYLCASSQDRGWVNEQFFGPGTRLTVL.

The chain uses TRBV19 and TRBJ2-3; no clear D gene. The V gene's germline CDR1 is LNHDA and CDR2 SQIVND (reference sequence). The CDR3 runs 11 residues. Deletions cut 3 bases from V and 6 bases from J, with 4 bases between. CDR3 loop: CASSMGDTQYF. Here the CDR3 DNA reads TGTGCCAGTAGTATGGGCGATACGCAGTATTTT.

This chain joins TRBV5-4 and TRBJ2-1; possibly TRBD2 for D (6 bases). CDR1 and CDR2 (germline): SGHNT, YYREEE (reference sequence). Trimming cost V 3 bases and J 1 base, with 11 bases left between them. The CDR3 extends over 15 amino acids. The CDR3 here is CASSSGLISYNEQFF. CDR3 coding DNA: TGTGCCAGCAGCTCAGGACTAATTTCCTACAATGAGCAGTTCTTC.

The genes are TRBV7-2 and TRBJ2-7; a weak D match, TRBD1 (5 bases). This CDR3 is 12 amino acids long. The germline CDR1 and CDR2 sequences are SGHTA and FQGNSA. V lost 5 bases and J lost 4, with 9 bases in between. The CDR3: CASSPGLYEQYF. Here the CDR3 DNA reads TGTGCCAGCAGCCCAGGGCTTTACGAGCAGTACTTC.

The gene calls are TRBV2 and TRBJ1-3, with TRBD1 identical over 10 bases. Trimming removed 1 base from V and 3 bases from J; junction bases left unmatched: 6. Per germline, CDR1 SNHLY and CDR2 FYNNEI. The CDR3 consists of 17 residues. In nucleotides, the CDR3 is TGTGCCAGCAGTGAAGGGGAGACAGGGGGCCGTGGAAACACCATATATTTT. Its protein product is CASSEGETGGRGNTIYF.

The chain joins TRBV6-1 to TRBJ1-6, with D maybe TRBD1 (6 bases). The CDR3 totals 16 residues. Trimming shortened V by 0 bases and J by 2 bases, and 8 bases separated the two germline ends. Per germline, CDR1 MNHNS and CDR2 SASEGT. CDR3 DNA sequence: TGTGCCAGCAGTGAAGCCAGGGGCACCTATAATTCACCCCTCCACTTT. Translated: CASSEARGTYNSPLHF.

CDR3 DNA: TGTGCCAGCAGGTTTCACGGTGGGCAGGGTAGTTACGAGCAGTACTTC. Its protein product is CASRFHGGQGSYEQYF. The gene calls are TRBV27 and TRBJ2-7; possible D gene TRBD1, 5 bases. Germline V gene data show CDR1 as MNHEY and CDR2 as SMNVEV (reference sequence). V was cut by 6 bases and J by 4 bases, with 22 bases left in between. The CDR3 runs 16 residues.

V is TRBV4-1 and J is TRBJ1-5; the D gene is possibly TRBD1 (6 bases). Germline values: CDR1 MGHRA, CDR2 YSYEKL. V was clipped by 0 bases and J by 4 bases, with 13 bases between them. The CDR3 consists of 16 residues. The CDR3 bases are TGCGCCAGCAGCCAAGAGGGGGCGGGTGCTAATCAGCCCCAGCATTTT. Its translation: CASSQEGAGANQPQHF.